Reported below is one TCR beta chain. Its cognate antigen has yet to be identified. The record has no base qualities; no much larger clone is one base away. This sample was included in a study of blood T cell repertoires in COVID-19 (TCRdb year 2020). A note on the overall study: The collaborator samples originated in the United States, Italy and Spain and spanned the acute and convalescent phases of COVID-19. The material from the prospective study consisted of cDNA or gDNA derived from T cells, B-cell-depleted T cells, or PBMCs. Deeply sampled blood TCRbeta repertoires from subjects exposed to, actively infected with, or recovered from COVID-19 were included in the dataset. A freely available public database, intended as a resource for researchers studying the immune response to SARS-CoV-2, is where the repertoires were released. The samples were drawn from the first 160 participants of the ongoing ImmuneRACE study and from over a thousand subjects provided by 6 global collaborators. A de-identified subject ID, COVID-19 status, age in years and sex were almost always included in the sample metadata. Where HLA class I and class II types were available, the types were taken from metadata supplied by the sample provider, not from assay-based typing. What the study reported, not specific to this receptor: Clinical and demographic metadata were provided uncurated, with the amount varying by source and participant.

CDR1 and CDR2, per the germline V gene (reference sequence), are LNHDA and SQIVND. Including cysteine and phenylalanine, the CDR3 has 13 amino acids. The entry retains the CDR3 DNA only, 39 bases that are in frame from base 1. V and J lose 4 bases and 14 bases, and a span of 15 bases separates them. The immunoSEQ Assay, a bias-controlled multiplex PCR, was used to amplify TCRbeta CDR3 regions from genomic DNA. Regarding the original processing steps: The number of nucleated cells in each sample was estimated by amplification of reference gene primers within the assay. To quantify the absolute abundance of each unique TCRbeta CDR3 rearrangement, sequence reads were collapsed and filtered. For each sample, productive Simpson clonality was calculated as the square root of Simpson's diversity index over productive rearrangements. Held by TCRdb, this immuneACCESS table contains in-frame sequences only and omits some clones. Under half of the omission traces to an unresolved V gene where checked; the cause of the rest is unknown. V, J and clone size are taken as reported in that table, and D and trimming were inferred from the DNA itself. The sample table lists 30,000 to 35,000 clones, 85% to 90% of them with a count of one. The ten largest clonotypes hold 4.5% to 5% of the sample.

Whole blood was collected in K2EDTA tubes by collaborating institutions according to the institutions' own protocols. For TCRbeta analysis, collaborator samples were shipped as frozen whole blood, as isolated PBMCs, or as DNA extracted from either sample type. This receptor was taken from a woman between 70 and 85 years old with active COVID-19. Sequencing was done on a sample of peripheral blood. The sequence is built from TRBV19 and TRBJ1-6; TRBD1 is perhaps the D gene, given 6 matching bases. The nucleotide sequence reads TGTGCCAGTAGTAAAACCGACCCAGGGGCCCTCCACTTT. Its translation reads: CASSKTDPGALHF.